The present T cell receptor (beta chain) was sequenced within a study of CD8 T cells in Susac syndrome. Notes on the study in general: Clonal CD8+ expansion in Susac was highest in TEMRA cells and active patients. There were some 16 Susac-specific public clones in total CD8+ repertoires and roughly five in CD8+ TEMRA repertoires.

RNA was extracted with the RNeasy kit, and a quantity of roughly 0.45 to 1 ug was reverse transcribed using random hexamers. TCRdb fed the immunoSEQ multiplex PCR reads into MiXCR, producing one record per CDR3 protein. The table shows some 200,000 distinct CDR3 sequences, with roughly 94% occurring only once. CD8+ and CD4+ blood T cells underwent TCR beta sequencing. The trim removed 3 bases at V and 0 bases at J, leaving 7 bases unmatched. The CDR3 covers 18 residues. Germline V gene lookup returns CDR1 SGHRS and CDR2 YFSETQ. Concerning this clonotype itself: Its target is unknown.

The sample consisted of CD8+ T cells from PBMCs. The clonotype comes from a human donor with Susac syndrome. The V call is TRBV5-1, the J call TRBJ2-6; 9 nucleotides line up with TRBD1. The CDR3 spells CASSSGTGTTSGANVLTF. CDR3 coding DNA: TGCGCCAGCAGCTCCGGGACAGGGACCACCTCTGGGGCCAACGTCCTGACTTTC.